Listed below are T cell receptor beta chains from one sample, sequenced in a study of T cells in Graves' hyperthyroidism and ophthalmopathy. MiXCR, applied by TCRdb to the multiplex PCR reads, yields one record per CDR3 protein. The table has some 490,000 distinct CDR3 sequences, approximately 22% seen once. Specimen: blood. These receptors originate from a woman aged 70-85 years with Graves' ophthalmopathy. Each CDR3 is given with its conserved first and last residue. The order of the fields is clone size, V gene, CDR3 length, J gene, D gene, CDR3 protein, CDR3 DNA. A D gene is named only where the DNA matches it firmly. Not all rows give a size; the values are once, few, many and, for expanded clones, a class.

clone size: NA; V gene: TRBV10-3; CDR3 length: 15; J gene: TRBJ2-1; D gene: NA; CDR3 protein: CAISEVSGSHNEQFF; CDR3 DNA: TGTGCCATCAGTGAGGTTTCAGGGTCCCACAATGAGCAGTTCTTC
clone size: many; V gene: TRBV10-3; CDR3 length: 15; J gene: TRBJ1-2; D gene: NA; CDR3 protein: CAISESRAGHYGYTF; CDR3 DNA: TGTGCCATCAGTGAGTCAAGGGCAGGCCACTATGGCTACACCTTC
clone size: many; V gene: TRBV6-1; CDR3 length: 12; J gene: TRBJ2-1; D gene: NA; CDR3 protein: CASSNPIQEQFF; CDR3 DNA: TGTGCCAGCAGTAACCCGATCCAGGAGCAGTTCTTC
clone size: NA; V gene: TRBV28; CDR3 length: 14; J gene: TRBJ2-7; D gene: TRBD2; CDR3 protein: CASSSSGRGNEQYF; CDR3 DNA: TGTGCCAGCAGTTCTAGCGGGAGGGGAAACGAGCAGTACTTC
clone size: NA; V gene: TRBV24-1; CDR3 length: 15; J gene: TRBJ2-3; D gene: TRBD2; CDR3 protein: CATSGGREGKDTQYF; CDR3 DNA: TGTGCCACCAGTGGTGGCAGGGAGGGGAAGGATACGCAGTATTTT
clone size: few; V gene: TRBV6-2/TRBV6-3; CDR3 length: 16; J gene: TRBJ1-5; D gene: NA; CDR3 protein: CASSRWISNSNQPQHF; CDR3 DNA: TGTGCCAGCAGCCGATGGATTTCGAATAGCAATCAGCCCCAGCATTTT
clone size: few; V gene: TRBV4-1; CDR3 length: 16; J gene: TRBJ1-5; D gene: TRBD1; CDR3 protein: CASSQGDRRSNQPQHF; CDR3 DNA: TGCGCCAGCAGCCAAGGGGACAGGCGGAGCAATCAGCCCCAGCATTTT
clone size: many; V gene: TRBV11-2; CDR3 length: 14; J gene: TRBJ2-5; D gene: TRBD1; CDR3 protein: CASSSTGDEETQYF; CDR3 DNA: TGTGCCAGCAGCTCAACAGGGGATGAGGAGACCCAGTACTTC
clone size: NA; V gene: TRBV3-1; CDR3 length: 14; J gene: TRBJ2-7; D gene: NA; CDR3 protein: CASSQHTGHSEQYF; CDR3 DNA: TGTGCCAGCAGCCAACATACCGGGCACAGCGAGCAGTACTTC
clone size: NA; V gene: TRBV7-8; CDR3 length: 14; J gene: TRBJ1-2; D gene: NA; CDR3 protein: CASSAGRIPLGYTF; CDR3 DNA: TGTGCCAGCAGCGCCGGACGGATCCCATTAGGCTACACCTTC
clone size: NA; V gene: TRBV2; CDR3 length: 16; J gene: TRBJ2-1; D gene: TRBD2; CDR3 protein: CASRGYGTSGHNEQFF; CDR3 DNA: TGTGCCAGCAGGGGTTACGGGACTAGCGGACACAATGAGCAGTTCTTC
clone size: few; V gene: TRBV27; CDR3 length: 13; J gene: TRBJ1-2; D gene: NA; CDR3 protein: CASTRGGNYGYTF; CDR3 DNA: TGTGCCAGCACCCGTGGGGGAAACTATGGCTACACCTTC
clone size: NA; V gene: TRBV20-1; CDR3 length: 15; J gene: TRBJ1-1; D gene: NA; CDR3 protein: CSARDRRTANTEAFF; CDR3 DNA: TGCAGTGCTAGAGATAGACGGACAGCAAACACTGAAGCTTTCTTT
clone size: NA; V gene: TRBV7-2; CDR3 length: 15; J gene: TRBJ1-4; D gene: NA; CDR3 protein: CASSATGSTNEKLFF; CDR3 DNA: TGTGCCAGCAGCGCAACAGGGTCAACTAATGAAAAACTGTTTTTT
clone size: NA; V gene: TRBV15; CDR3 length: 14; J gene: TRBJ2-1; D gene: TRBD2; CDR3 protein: CATSRPGGNNEQFF; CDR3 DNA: TGTGCCACCAGCAGGCCGGGAGGCAACAATGAGCAGTTCTTC
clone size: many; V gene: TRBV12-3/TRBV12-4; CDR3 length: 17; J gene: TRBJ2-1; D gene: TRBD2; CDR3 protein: CASSFSASGISYNEQFF; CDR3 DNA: TGTGCCAGCAGTTTTTCGGCTAGCGGGATTTCCTACAATGAGCAGTTCTTC
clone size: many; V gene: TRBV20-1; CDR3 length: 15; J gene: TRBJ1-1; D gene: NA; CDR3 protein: CSAAGTGQSGTEAFF; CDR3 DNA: TGCAGTGCTGCTGGGACGGGACAATCGGGCACTGAAGCTTTCTTT
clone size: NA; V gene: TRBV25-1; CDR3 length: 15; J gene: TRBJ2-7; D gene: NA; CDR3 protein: CASSEWNRDPNEQYF; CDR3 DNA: TGTGCCAGCAGTGAATGGAACAGGGACCCCAACGAGCAGTACTTC
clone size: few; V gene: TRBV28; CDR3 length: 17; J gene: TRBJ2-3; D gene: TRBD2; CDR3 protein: CASSLIAGTSGTDTQYF; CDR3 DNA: TGTGCCAGCAGTCTGATCGCCGGGACTAGTGGAACCGATACGCAGTATTTT
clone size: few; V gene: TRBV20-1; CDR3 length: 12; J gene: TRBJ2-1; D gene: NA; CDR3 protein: CSASERYNEQFF; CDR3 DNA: TGCAGTGCTAGTGAGAGATACAATGAGCAGTTCTTC
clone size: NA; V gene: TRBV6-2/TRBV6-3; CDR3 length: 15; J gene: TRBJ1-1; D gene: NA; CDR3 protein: CASSYSWQGGTEAFF; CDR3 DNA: TGTGCCAGCAGTTACTCATGGCAGGGAGGCACTGAAGCTTTCTTT
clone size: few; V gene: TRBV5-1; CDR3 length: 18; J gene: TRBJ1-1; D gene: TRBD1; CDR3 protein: CASSLFGQGREMNTEAFF; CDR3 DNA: TGCGCCAGCAGCTTGTTCGGACAGGGGAGGGAGATGAACACTGAAGCTTTCTTT
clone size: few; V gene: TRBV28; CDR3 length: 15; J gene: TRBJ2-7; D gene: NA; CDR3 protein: CASSSWGGPFYEQYF; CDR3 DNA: TGTGCCAGCAGTTCTTGGGGGGGGCCCTTCTACGAGCAGTACTTC
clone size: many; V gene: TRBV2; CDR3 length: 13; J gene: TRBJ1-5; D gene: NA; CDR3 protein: CASSADSPQPQHF; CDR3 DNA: TGTGCCAGCAGTGCTGACTCTCCTCAGCCCCAGCATTTT
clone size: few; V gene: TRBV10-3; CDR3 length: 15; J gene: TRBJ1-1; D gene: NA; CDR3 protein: CAISGGGQLNTEAFF; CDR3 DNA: TGTGCCATCAGTGGTGGGGGGCAGTTGAACACTGAAGCTTTCTTT
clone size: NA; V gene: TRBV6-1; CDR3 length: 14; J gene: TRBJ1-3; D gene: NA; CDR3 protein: CASRPGHSGNTIYF; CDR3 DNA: TGTGCCAGCAGGCCGGGACACTCTGGAAACACCATATATTTT
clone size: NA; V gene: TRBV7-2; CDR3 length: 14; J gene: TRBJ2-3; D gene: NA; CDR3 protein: CASSLIAGVDTQYF; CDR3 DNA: TGTGCCAGCAGCTTGATCGCGGGCGTAGATACGCAGTATTTT
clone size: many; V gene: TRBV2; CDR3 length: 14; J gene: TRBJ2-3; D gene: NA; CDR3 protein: CASSGGLHTDTQYF; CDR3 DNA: TGTGCCAGCAGTGGGGGTTTACACACAGATACGCAGTATTTT
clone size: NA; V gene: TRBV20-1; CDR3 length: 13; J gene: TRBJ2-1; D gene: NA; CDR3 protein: CSSTPTSYNEQFF; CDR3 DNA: TGCAGTTCCACACCTACCTCCTACAATGAGCAGTTCTTC
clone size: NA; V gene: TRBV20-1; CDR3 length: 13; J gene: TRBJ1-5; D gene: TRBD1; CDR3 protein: CSALGQGYGPQHF; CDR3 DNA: TGCAGTGCCCTGGGACAGGGCTACGGGCCCCAGCATTTT
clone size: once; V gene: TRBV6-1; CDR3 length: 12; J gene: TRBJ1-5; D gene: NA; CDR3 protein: CASGDIYQPQHF; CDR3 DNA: TGTGCCAGCGGGGACATCTATCAGCCCCAGCATTTT